This record looks at one TCR beta chain sequence and its context. What it recognizes is unknown. This sample stems from a study of T cell responses to AZD1222 COVID-19 vaccine. Unmatched junction bases numbered 7, after V lost 5 bases and J lost 4 bases. Germline V gene data show CDR1 as SGHTA and CDR2 as FQGNSA. This CDR3 is 14 amino acids long. Study observations and caveats: Repertoires were obtained solely post-peak T cell response. As reported, nearly half of all spike-specific TCRs target variant regions that are unmutated. Seropositivity was recorded at baseline in only 6 or 7 AZD1222 recipients.

Using immunoSEQ multiplex PCR, the repertoire was profiled, and TCRdb retains in-frame clones only, with some absent. Among approximately 180,000 clones listed, almost 90% were seen once. Source: peripheral blood, taken on day 0 of AZD1222 vaccination. The gene calls are TRBV7-2 and TRBJ1-2; TRBD1 aligns across 7 bases. The sequence derives from an adult in good health. The CDR3 loop reads CASSPDRVSYGYTF. The CDR3 nucleotides read TGTGCCAGCAGCCCCGACAGGGTGTCCTATGGCTACACCTTC.